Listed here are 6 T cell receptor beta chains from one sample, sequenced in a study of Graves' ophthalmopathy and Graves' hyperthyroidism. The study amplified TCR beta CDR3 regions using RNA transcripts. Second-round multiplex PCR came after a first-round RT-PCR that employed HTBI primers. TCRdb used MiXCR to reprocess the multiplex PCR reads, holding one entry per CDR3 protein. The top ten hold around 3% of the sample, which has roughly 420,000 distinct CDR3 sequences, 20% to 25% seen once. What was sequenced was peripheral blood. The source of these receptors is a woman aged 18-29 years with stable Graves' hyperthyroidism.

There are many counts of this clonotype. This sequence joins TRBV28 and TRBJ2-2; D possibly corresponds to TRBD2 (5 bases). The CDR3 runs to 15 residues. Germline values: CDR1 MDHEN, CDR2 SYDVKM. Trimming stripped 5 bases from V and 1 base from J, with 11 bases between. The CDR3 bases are TGTGCCAGCAGTCCCCGGGGTTTGAACACCGGGGAGCTGTTTTTT. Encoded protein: CASSPRGLNTGELFF.

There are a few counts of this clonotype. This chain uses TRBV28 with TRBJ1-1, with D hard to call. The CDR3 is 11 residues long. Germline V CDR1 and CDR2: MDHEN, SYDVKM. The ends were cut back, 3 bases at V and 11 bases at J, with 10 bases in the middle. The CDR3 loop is CASSLSVGAFF. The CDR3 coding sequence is TGTGCCAGCAGTTTGAGCGTGGGGGCTTTCTTT.

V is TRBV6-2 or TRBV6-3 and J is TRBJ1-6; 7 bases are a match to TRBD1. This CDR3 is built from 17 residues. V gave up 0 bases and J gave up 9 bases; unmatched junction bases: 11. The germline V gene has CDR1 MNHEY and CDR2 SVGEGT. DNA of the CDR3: TGTGCCAGCAGTTACTCGAAAGCCGGACAGGCGGGTTCACCCCTCCACTTT. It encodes CASSYSKAGQAGSPLHF.

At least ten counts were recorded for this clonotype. The DNA of the CDR3 is TGTGCCACCAGTGATTTCAGGGGGGGAGAGACCCAGTACTTC. It translates to CATSDFRGGETQYF. The gene calls are TRBV24-1 and TRBJ2-5, with D perhaps assigned TRBD1 or TRBD2 (7 bases each). Germline CDR1 KGHDR, CDR2 SFDVKD. CDR3 size: 14 residues. V was shortened by 1 base and J by 4 bases, with 9 bases between the two germline ends.

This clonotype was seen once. The DNA of the CDR3 is TGTGCCAGCAGTTTAGAAGCGGTCACTGAAGCTTTCTTT. Translating it yields CASSLEAVTEAFF. This chain joins TRBV27 and TRBJ1-1; D ambiguous. With 2 bases removed from V and 4 bases from J, the gap between germline ends came to 8 bases. Per germline, CDR1 MNHEY and CDR2 SMNVEV (reference sequence). The CDR3 sequence is 13 residues long.

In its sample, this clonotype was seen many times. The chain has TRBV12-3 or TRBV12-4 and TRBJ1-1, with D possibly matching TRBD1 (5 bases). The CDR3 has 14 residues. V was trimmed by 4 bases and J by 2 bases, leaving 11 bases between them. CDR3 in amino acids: CASSSWGSNTEAFF. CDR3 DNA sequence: TGTGCCAGCAGTTCATGGGGCTCTAACACTGAAGCTTTCTTT.